Following are 25 T cell receptor beta chains from one sample sequenced in a study of shared clonotypes between healthy human individuals (dated by TCRdb to 2018 to 2020). To prepare the library, the immunoSEQ multiplex PCR assay was applied. In TCRdb, the immuneACCESS table is reduced to in-frame sequences with V and J assigned. These tables do not hold every clone; where another copy was compared, an unresolved V gene accounts for under half, and the others remain unexplained. Present in this sample are some 2.4 million clones, approximately 93% of which were seen just once. The ten largest clonotypes hold roughly 0.36% of the sample. Sequencing was performed on naive CD4+ T cells from PBMCs. In the paper's terms, the cell subset or site label means: CD45RA+ positively selected. The receptors come from a man aged 18 to 29 in good health. Some clones in this sample may be carry-over from other donors' samples.

This rearrangement joins TRBV28 to TRBJ1-2; perhaps TRBD1 as D (5 bases). Germline loops: CDR1 MDHEN, CDR2 SYDVKM. This CDR3 has 13 amino acids. V gave up 5 bases and J gave up 2 bases, with 9 bases separating them. The CDR3 bases are TGTGCCAGCAGTGGGGGAGGGAACTATGGCTACACCTTC. Translating gives CASSGGGNYGYTF.

The chain couples TRBV15 to TRBJ2-5; unclear D gene. V was trimmed by 4 bases and J by 2 bases, leaving 5 bases between them. There are 12 residues in the CDR3. Germline V CDR1 and CDR2: LNHNV, YYDKDF (reference sequence). The CDR3 protein is CATSMGQETQYF. CDR3 sequence (DNA): TGTGCCACCAGCATGGGGCAAGAGACCCAGTACTTC.

This clone has only one observation. The V and J genes are TRBV14 and TRBJ2-1, with D possibly TRBD1 on 6 matching bases. Deletions cut 4 bases from V and 6 bases from J, with 10 bases between. The germline V gene encodes CDR1 SGHDN and CDR2 FVKESK. This CDR3 spans 13 amino acids. CDR3 in DNA: TGTGCCAGCAGCCGTCAGGGGCTCAATGAGCAGTTCTTC. This encodes CASSRQGLNEQFF. The variable domain in full, with the rest retrieved from reference TRBV14 and TRBJ2-1, is EAGVTQFPSHSVIEKGQTVTLRCDPISGHDNLYWYRRVMGKEIKFLLHFVKESKQDESGMPNNRFLAERTGGTYSTLKVQPAELEDSGVYFCASSRQGLNEQFFGPGTRLTVL.

The rearrangement joins TRBV5-6 to TRBJ2-2; D is possibly TRBD1 (5 bases). Trimming stripped 1 base from V and 1 base from J, with 8 bases between. Germline loops: CDR1 SGHDT, CDR2 YYEEEE. The CDR3 sequence is 15 residues long. In nucleotides, the CDR3 is TGTGCCAGCAGCTTGTGGCAGGGGAACACCGGGGAGCTGTTTTTT. Translated: CASSLWQGNTGELFF.

This rearrangement joins TRBV5-5 to TRBJ1-1; 7 bases agree with TRBD1. Germline-derived CDR1 and CDR2 are SGHKS and YYEKEE (reference sequence). The ends lost 4 bases at V and 0 bases at J; junction bases unmatched: 15. CDR3 length: 18 residues. CDR3 amino acids: CASSPLLWKGAVNTEAFF. The CDR3 DNA reads TGTGCCAGCAGCCCTCTCCTATGGAAGGGGGCCGTGAACACTGAAGCTTTCTTT.

This clone has more than one count but fewer than ten. Other DNA sequences from this sample encode an identical CDR3 as well. V usage is TRBV28 and J usage is TRBJ1-1, with a weak D call TRBD1 (5 bases). The V gene's germline CDR1 is MDHEN and CDR2 SYDVKM. CDR3 length: 12 residues. V shed 6 bases and J shed 6 bases, with 11 bases lying between them. CDR3 nucleotide sequence: TGTGCCAGCAGCTTGAGGGGTGCTGAAGCTTTCTTT. Its protein is CASSLRGAEAFF.

V gene TRBV7-2 combines with J gene TRBJ1-1; TRBD1 aligns across 7 bases. The CDR3 has 15 residues. Germline-derived CDR1 and CDR2 are SGHTA and FQGNSA. V lost 5 bases, J lost 2 bases, and 8 bases stayed unmatched. The CDR3 bases are TGTGCCAGCAGCGCCCGACAGGGAATCAACACTGAAGCTTTCTTT. Translated, it gives CASSARQGINTEAFF. Combining the CDR3 with reference TRBV7-2 and TRBJ1-1 gives the whole variable domain GAGVSQSPSNKVTEKGKDVELRCDPISGHTALYWYRQSLGQGLEFLIYFQGNSAPDKSGLPSDRFSAERTGGSVSTLTIQRTQQEDSAVYLCASSARQGINTEAFFGQGTRLTVV.

The rearrangement joins TRBV10-2 to TRBJ2-2, with 15 bases fitting TRBD2. The CDR3 totals 20 residues. Germline V gene data show CDR1 as WSHSY and CDR2 as SAAADI. J was trimmed by 2 bases and V by 2 bases; bases with no gene match: 9. CDR3 DNA sequence: TGCGCCAGCAGTGAGGATAAGAGGACTAGCGGGAGGGAAAACACCGGGGAGCTGTTTTTT. It encodes CASSEDKRTSGRENTGELFF.

This rearrangement joins TRBV28 to TRBJ2-7; no firm D call. Germline lookup yields CDR1 MDHEN and CDR2 SYDVKM. V dropped 3 bases and J dropped 5 bases, with 14 bases sitting between them. This CDR3 has 14 residues. The CDR3 nucleotides read TGTGCCAGCAGTTTCACCCCTAGAGCGCACGAGCAGTACTTC. Protein: CASSFTPRAHEQYF.

The V call is TRBV4-1, the J call TRBJ1-4; D gene ambiguous. Trimming shortened V by 1 base and J by 0 bases, and 9 bases separated the two germline ends. The CDR3 totals 16 residues. Germline V gene data show CDR1 as MGHRA and CDR2 as YSYEKL. This CDR3 reads CASSQAPLATNEKLFF. The CDR3 coding sequence is TGCGCCAGCAGCCAAGCTCCCCTTGCAACTAATGAAAAACTGTTTTTT.

The chain recombines TRBV9 with TRBJ1-5; maybe TRBD1 (6 bases). The CDR3 covers 13 residues. In germline, CDR1 is SGDLS, CDR2 YYNGEE. V gave up 3 bases and J gave up 7 bases, with 11 bases separating them. The CDR3 nucleotides read TGTGCCAGCAGCGAGGGGGGGTCCCAGCCCCAGCATTTT. Its translation: CASSEGGSQPQHF.

The chain combines TRBV4-1 with TRBJ1-4; 8 nucleotides align to TRBD1. The CDR3 covers 16 residues. Per the germline V gene, CDR1 is MGHRA and CDR2 is YSYEKL. The trim removed 1 base at V and 5 bases at J, leaving 6 bases unmatched. DNA for the CDR3: TGCGCCAGCAGCCAAGGGCAGGGGGCCAGAAATGAAAAACTGTTTTTT. As protein: CASSQGQGARNEKLFF.

This rearrangement joins TRBV2 to TRBJ2-1, with D tentatively TRBD2 (6 bases). Trimming removed 4 bases from V and 2 bases from J, with 18 bases in between. CDR1 is SNHLY and CDR2 is FYNNEI in the germline V gene. The CDR3 is made up of 17 amino acids. The CDR3 loop is CASSGVLASRTYNEQFF. Here the CDR3 DNA reads TGTGCCAGCAGTGGAGTACTAGCTTCAAGGACCTACAATGAGCAGTTCTTC.

This clone appeared once. Within the sample, other DNA sequences also encode this same CDR3. The rearrangement uses TRBV5-1 and TRBJ2-3, with D unresolved. This CDR3 is built from 14 residues. The germline V gene has CDR1 SGHRS and CDR2 YFSETQ. Trimming took off 0 bases at V and 5 bases at J, with 10 bases between the two ends. The CDR3 bases are TGCGCCAGCAGCTTGGCTAGTGAAGGAGATACGCAGTATTTT. This gives the protein CASSLASEGDTQYF.

The gene calls are TRBV30 and TRBJ2-6, with TRBD1 matching over 8 bases. The CDR3 spans 17 residues. J gave up 2 bases and V 4 bases, and 10 bases lay outside the gene matches. In germline, CDR1 is GTSNPN, CDR2 SVGIG (reference sequence). CDR3 region: CAWKRGQGKAGANVLTF. The CDR3 coding sequence is TGTGCCTGGAAGCGAGGACAGGGCAAGGCTGGGGCCAACGTCCTGACTTTC.

The chain uses TRBV5-1 and TRBJ2-1; 11 positions agree with TRBD2. Germline V lookup: CDR1 SGHRS, CDR2 YFSETQ. The trim removed 7 bases at V and 7 bases at J, leaving 10 bases unmatched. The CDR3 spans 15 residues. CDR3 nucleotide sequence: TGCGCCAGCGTACCCCTAGCGGGAGGTGCAAATGAGCAGTTCTTC. This translates into CASVPLAGGANEQFF.

V and J are TRBV2 and TRBJ1-1; D ambiguous. Germline V gene lookup returns CDR1 SNHLY and CDR2 FYNNEI. The CDR3 spans 15 residues. The V gene lost 4 bases and the J gene lost 6 bases, with 18 bases spanning the gap. The CDR3 DNA follows: TGTGCCAGCAGTGGGGCCGGGATGGGAATTTCTGAAGCTTTCTTT. It encodes CASSGAGMGISEAFF. The full variable domain, completed using reference TRBV2 and TRBJ1-1, is EPEVTQTPSHQVTQMGQEVILRCVPISNHLYFYWYRQILGQKVEFLVSFYNNEISEKSEIFDDQFSVERPDGSNFTLKIRSTKLEDSAMYFCASSGAGMGISEAFFGQGTRLTVV.

V and J are TRBV29-1 and TRBJ2-5; D unclear. The CDR3 length is 12 residues. CDR1 and CDR2 from the germline V gene are SQVTM and ANQGSEA. Deletions cut 4 bases from V and 4 bases from J, with 10 bases between. The CDR3 region is CSVGSYIETQYF. Here the CDR3 DNA reads TGCAGCGTTGGGAGCTATATAGAGACCCAGTACTTC.

There are a few counts of this clone. The rearrangement links TRBV4-3 to TRBJ1-5; D call uncertain. The V end lost 0 bases, the J end lost 6 bases, and 6 bases lay between the germline ends. The CDR3 totals 13 residues. Germline V gives CDR1 LGHNA, CDR2 YSLEER. CDR3 sequence reads: CASSQDYGQPQHF. DNA for the CDR3: TGCGCCAGCAGCCAAGATTATGGTCAGCCCCAGCATTTT.

V gene TRBV11-3 combines with J gene TRBJ2-2; possibly TRBD1 for D (6 bases). Per the germline V gene, CDR1 is SGHNT and CDR2 is YENEEA. Trimming stripped 5 bases from V and 2 bases from J, with 12 bases between. This CDR3 contains 15 residues. CDR3: CASSHRTENTGELFF. CDR3 coding DNA: TGTGCCAGCAGCCATCGGACAGAAAACACCGGGGAGCTGTTTTTT.

The V call is TRBV30, the J call TRBJ2-1; TRBD1 agrees at 8 bases. Trimming took 3 bases from V and 5 from J; bases not matched to a gene: 15. CDR1 is GTSNPN and CDR2 is SVGIG in the germline V gene (reference sequence). This CDR3 region has 17 residues. The chain's CDR3 is CAWSPGYRGNGHNEQFF. In DNA, the CDR3 is TGTGCCTGGAGCCCTGGATACAGGGGGAATGGGCACAATGAGCAGTTCTTC.

This clone came up once. Different DNA sequences within this sample yield the same CDR3. The rearrangement uses TRBV28 and TRBJ2-2, with D possibly being TRBD1 (6 bases). In germline, CDR1 is MDHEN, CDR2 SYDVKM. Trimming left V 6 bases short and J 2 bases short, with 10 bases between. This CDR3 contains 14 residues. This chain's CDR3 is CASRPGQNTGELFF. The CDR3 DNA follows: TGTGCCAGCAGACCGGGACAAAACACCGGGGAGCTGTTTTTT.

This chain uses TRBV5-1 with TRBJ2-4; perhaps D is TRBD1 or TRBD2 (5 bases each). Germline-derived CDR1 and CDR2 are SGHRS and YFSETQ. The CDR3 is made up of 16 amino acids. The germline V and J ends were trimmed by 1 base and 6 bases, with 17 bases remaining between them. The CDR3, as DNA: TGCGCCAGCAGCTTGACCGGGCCAGGGACCTCAAACATTCAGTACTTC. Translated, it gives CASSLTGPGTSNIQYF. The full variable domain, with the rest looked up from reference TRBV5-1 and TRBJ2-4, is KAGVTQTPRYLIKTRGQQVTLSCSPISGHRSVSWYQQTPGQGLQFLFEYFSETQRNKGNFPGRFSGRQFSNSRSEMNVSTLELGDSALYLCASSLTGPGTSNIQYFGAGTRLSVL.

This clone was recorded once. The chain employs TRBV5-6 and TRBJ2-5; no clear D gene. The length of the CDR3 is 13 residues. CDR1 SGHDT and CDR2 YYEEEE come from the germline V gene. Trimming took off 1 base at V and 5 bases at J, with 9 bases between the two ends. DNA for the CDR3: TGTGCCAGCAGCTTGTTGGGTCGGGAGACCCAGTACTTC. This sequence encodes CASSLLGRETQYF.

The CDR3 is CASSFGGTTNTEAFF. DNA for the CDR3: TGTGCCAGCAGCTTCGGAGGGACGACGAACACTGAAGCTTTCTTT. The chain links TRBV7-2 to TRBJ1-1, with a tentative D call TRBD1 (5 bases). The CDR3 runs to 15 residues. Germline V gene lookup returns CDR1 SGHTA and CDR2 FQGNSA. V was cut by 3 bases and J by 1 base, with 12 bases left in between.